This T cell receptor beta chain was observed in a study of vaccination effects on CD4 cells after COVID-19 (dated by TCRdb to between 2021 and 2024). About the full investigation: Two doses of either the BNT162b2 or the mRNA-1273 mRNA SARS-CoV-2 vaccine were administered to participants. Pre-vaccine samples were drawn from a couple of convalescent patients 16 days and one week before the first dose, at 142 and 148 days after COVID-19 diagnosis. The study compared SARS-CoV-2 spike-specific CD4+ TCR repertoires before and after mRNA vaccination in COVID-19 convalescent patients and infection-naive vaccine recipients. The full study included some eleven COVID-19 convalescent patients and several SARS-CoV-2-naive healthy vaccine recipients. The Oncomine TCR Beta short-read assay on an Illumina iSeq 100 was used to sequence cultures from other donors in the study.

Results and caveats for the whole study, not just this receptor: Clones induced by infection and clones induced by vaccination both contracted markedly at late timepoints after vaccination, which fits with T cell responses waning over time. Among convalescent patients, the spike-reactive repertoire after vaccination was made up mainly of new vaccine-induced clones that were largely distinct from the clones induced by infection. Only a small number of convalescent patients were included, and no early post-infection timepoints were available, which limited the study.

Libraries came from the immunoSEQ multiplex PCR assay. TCR beta CDR3 sequencing was performed on DNA from the cultured, isolated CD4+ T cells. The authors' analysis ran thus. Non-productive TCR sequences were removed and reads were trimmed to the CDR3 region, keeping CDR3s of at least 7 amino acids. The MANAFEST web app was used to identify antigen-specific clonotypes by comparing expansion in peptide wells with expansion in reference cultures. For clones to be considered positive, expansion at FDR<0.05 versus reference and all other wells, an odds ratio above 5, and a frequency above 0.1% in two replicate wells were required. Clonotypes significantly expanded in SARS-CoV-2 spike wells and in at least one common cold coronavirus spike condition were defined as cross-reactive. Using the stringdist R package, CDR3 similarity was measured by Levenshtein distance, and unrooted trees were constructed with ape in R 3.6.1. TCRdb limited this immuneACCESS table to in-frame rearrangements with V and J called. A share of clones is missing; checked studies link under half to unresolved V genes, and the rest is unexplained. V and J calls and clone size are as listed in that table; D and trimming were resolved from the DNA. The sample data list roughly 73,000 clones, and around 72% of these were observed just once. The ten largest clones add up to about 4.7% of the sample.

Trimming leaves V shorter by 6 bases and J shorter by 0 bases, with the junction holding 16 bases beyond the gene matches. According to the germline V gene, CDR1 reads SGHNT and CDR2 reads YENEEA. The CDR3 runs 18 residues from the cysteine to the phenylalanine. The kept DNA is CDR3 alone, 54 bases in frame from the first base. To identify antigen-specific CD4+ T cell clonotypes by their expansion, the ViraFEST assay first stimulated PBMC with viral peptide pools and then applied TCR sequencing. After about 9 days of culture, CD4+ T cells were isolated with the EasySep CD4+ T cell isolation kit. Convalescent patients had PCR-confirmed SARS-CoV-2 infection between March and December 2020, before Alpha, Beta and Delta variants emerged in the United States. Some 2 million PBMC per well were cultured in IMDM with 5% human AB serum, 10 IU/ml IL-2 and gentamicin, plus 10 ug/ml peptides. A peptide pool from HIV-1 Nef was used as the negative control culture condition. Half of the culture medium was replaced with fresh IL-2-containing medium on days 3 and 7. Each peptide stimulation condition was cultured in triplicate wells unless otherwise noted. Using Ficoll-Paque Plus gradient centrifugation, PBMC were separated from whole blood and then either used fresh or cryopreserved at -140C. Genomic DNA was extracted from cultured CD4+ T cells with the QIAamp micro DNA kit.

Note on this clone: The antigen it binds to is not known. Nothing much larger sits one base from this clone, and base qualities are not available.

The chain links TRBV11-3 with TRBJ2-7; 8 bases in between match TRBD1. The sample here was CD4+ T cells from PBMCs cultured with HIV peptides, taken before COVID-19 vaccination. The cell subset or site label for this specimen denotes: HIV-1 Nef peptide pool negative control/reference culture. This TCR was sampled from a human donor who had a prior SARS-CoV-2 infection. CDR3 reads: CASSTHHARDRNSYEQYF. The DNA is as follows: TGTGCCAGCAGTACCCACCATGCCCGGGACAGGAACTCCTACGAGCAGTACTTC.